Shown below are 22 T cell receptor beta chains from a single sample sequenced in a study of T cell repertoires in aging, cancer and after chemotherapy. Peripheral blood genomic DNA, not sorted cells or RNA, was the template. TRB rearrangements spanning V, D and J were amplified using mixed TRB-A/B primers. TCRdb re-called the multiplex PCR reads with MiXCR, one entry per CDR3 protein. The top ten clones hold roughly 10% of a sample with approximately 1,300 distinct CDR3 sequences, 25% to 30% of them seen once. The sequenced material came from blood. The origin of the receptors is a human donor with a blood cancer.

This clonotype is classed as medium-sized (0.01 to 0.1%). The chain recombines TRBV5-4 with TRBJ1-1; no reliable D call. Trimming took 0 bases from V and 0 from J, leaving 3 bases between them. Germline CDR1 and CDR2: SGHNT and YYREEE (reference sequence). The CDR3 is made up of 13 amino acids. CDR3 residues: CASSLVMNTEAFF. The CDR3 nucleotides are TGTGCCAGCAGCTTGGTGATGAACACTGAAGCTTTCTTT. The complete variable domain, with remaining parts taken from reference TRBV5-4 and TRBJ1-1, reads ETGVTQSPTHLIKTRGQQVTLRCSSQSGHNTVSWYQQALGQGPQFIFQYYREEENGRGNFPPRFSGLQFPNYSSELNVNALELDDSALYLCASSLVMNTEAFFGQGTRLTVV.

By its share, this clonotype is large. The chain carries TRBV5-1 and TRBJ2-2; 13 bases line up with TRBD2. The CDR3 has 16 amino acids. In germline, CDR1 is SGHRS, CDR2 YFSETQ. J lost 7 bases, V lost 4 bases, and 7 bases had no gene match. The CDR3 reads CASSPGLAGVIGELFF. The CDR3 nucleotides read TGCGCCAGCAGCCCCGGACTAGCGGGGGTTATCGGGGAGCTGTTTTTT.

In its sample, this clonotype is medium-sized. The V and J genes are TRBV24-1 and TRBJ2-1, with D perhaps matching TRBD2 (5 bases). The germline V gene has CDR1 KGHDR and CDR2 SFDVKD. Between the trimmed V and J ends, which lost 3 bases and 9 bases, there was a span of 11 bases. This CDR3 has 13 residues. The CDR3 loop is CATSDLLAGEQFF. The CDR3 region has the DNA TGTGCCACCAGTGATCTCCTGGCGGGTGAGCAGTTCTTC.

By sample fraction, this clonotype is medium-sized. The V call is TRBV7-2, the J call TRBJ2-3; 7 positions agree with TRBD1. After removal of 8 bases from V and 4 bases from J, the junction contained 6 bases not matched to a gene. CDR1 is SGHTA, CDR2 FQGNSA, per germline. There are 13 residues in the CDR3. CDR3 in amino acids: CASGTQGADTQYF. In DNA form, the CDR3 reads TGTGCCAGCGGAACTCAGGGGGCAGATACGCAGTATTTT.

By share, this clonotype counts as large (0.1 to 1%). The CDR3 sequence is CASSYASHRDNSPLHF. CDR3 DNA: TGTGCCAGCAGTTACGCGAGCCACAGAGATAATTCACCCCTCCACTTT. The chain uses TRBV6-2 or TRBV6-3 and TRBJ1-6; D is unclear. Looked up from germline, CDR1 is MNHEY and CDR2 is SVGEGT. V lost 2 bases, J lost 5 bases, and 13 bases lay in between. CDR3 size: 16 residues.

By share, this clonotype counts as large. The chain links TRBV6-1 to TRBJ2-1; 14 bases align to TRBD2. There are 16 residues in the CDR3. The V gene's germline CDR1 is MNHNS and CDR2 SASEGT. The J segment lost 7 bases and the V segment lost 5 bases, leaving 7 bases of the junction unmatched. The CDR3 here is CASSQTSGGASNEQFF. As DNA, the CDR3 is TGTGCCAGCAGTCAGACTAGCGGGGGGGCCTCTAATGAGCAGTTCTTC.

In its sample, this clonotype is medium-sized. The chain couples TRBV6-2 or TRBV6-3 to TRBJ2-5; D tentatively reads TRBD1 or TRBD2 (6 bases each). Germline V gene lookup returns CDR1 MNHEY and CDR2 SVGEGT. The length of the CDR3 is 18 residues. V lost 3 bases and J lost 3, with 23 bases in between. CDR3 sequence: CASSYRGEGQVIKETQYF. CDR3 sequence (DNA): TGTGCCAGCAGTTATAGGGGGGAAGGGCAGGTGATAAAAGAGACCCAGTACTTC.

The chain has TRBV2 and TRBJ1-2; D is undetermined. Trimming pared 1 base from V and 8 bases from J, leaving 5 bases between. The CDR3 is 11 residues long. Germline CDR1 SNHLY, CDR2 FYNNEI. CDR3 in DNA: TGTGCCAGCAGTGAAGGTGGGGGCTACACCTTC. The encoded protein is CASSEGGGYTF.

Within the sample, this clonotype is medium-sized (0.01 to 0.1%). The V gene is TRBV20-1, the J gene TRBJ2-5; D ambiguous. The CDR3 consists of 10 residues. The germline V gene encodes CDR1 DFQATT and CDR2 SNEGSKA (reference sequence). This CDR3 reads CSPLGETQYF. The CDR3 nucleotides are TGCAGCCCTCTAGGAGAGACCCAGTACTTC.

This clonotype counts as large. CDR3 DNA: TGTGCCAGCAGTTACAAACGCTCTGGGGCCAACGTCCTGACTTTC. Translation gives CASSYKRSGANVLTF. The V call is TRBV6-6, the J call TRBJ2-6; no definite D call. Germline CDR1 is MNHNY and CDR2 is SVGAGI (reference sequence). The CDR3 runs to 15 residues. V gave up 2 bases and J gave up 0 bases, with 5 bases separating them.

This clonotype is termed large. The rearrangement links TRBV6-4 to TRBJ1-2; 8 bases line up with TRBD1. Germline CDR1 MRHNA, CDR2 SNTAGT. The CDR3 contains 14 residues. Losses at the gene ends were 5 bases for V and 0 bases for J; bases not matched to a gene: 2. CDR3 sequence (DNA): TGTGCCAGCAGTCGGGACAGGTCTAACTATGGCTACACCTTC. Its protein is CASSRDRSNYGYTF.

This clonotype came up a few times. This chain uses TRBV4-1 with TRBJ2-5; D is perhaps TRBD1 or TRBD2 (6 bases each). Germline values: CDR1 MGHRA, CDR2 YSYEKL. V was cut by 2 bases and J by 3 bases, with 10 bases left in between. This CDR3 comprises 14 residues. The CDR3 region has the DNA TGCGCCAGCAGCCAAAGAGGGGGGAAAGAGACCCAGTACTTC. It yields the protein CASSQRGGKETQYF.

This clonotype is deemed medium-sized. The rearrangement joins TRBV11-2 to TRBJ2-6, with D perhaps being TRBD1 or TRBD2 (5 bases each). The CDR3 contains 14 residues. The germline V gene encodes CDR1 SGHAT and CDR2 FQNNGV. CDR3 bases: TGTGCTTCCGGGACGCCTCAAAGAGGCAACGTCCTGACTTTC. Residues: CASGTPQRGNVLTF. The whole variable domain, filled in from reference TRBV11-2 and TRBJ2-6, reads EAGVAQSPRYKIIEKRQSVAFWCNPISGHATLYWYQQILGQGPKLLIQFQNNGVVDDSQLPKDRFSAERLKGVDSTLKIQPAKLEDSAVYLCASGTPQRGNVLTFGAGSRLTVL.

This clonotype counts as medium-sized. J is TRBJ2-4 and V is TRBV12-3 or TRBV12-4; perhaps TRBD2 as D (5 bases). V shed 1 base and J shed 0 bases, with 10 bases lying between them. CDR3 length equals 16 residues. Here the CDR3 reads CASSLVAGRAKNIQYF. The CDR3 DNA is TGTGCCAGCAGTTTAGTGGCGGGCAGAGCCAAAAACATTCAGTACTTC.

This clonotype was seen a handful of times. The chain carries TRBV29-1 and TRBJ2-3; tentatively, D is TRBD2 (7 bases). Looked up from germline, CDR1 is SQVTM and CDR2 is ANQGSEA. CDR3 length: 15 residues. V was trimmed by 7 bases and J by 4 bases, leaving 21 bases between them. The chain's CDR3 is CSGQGGERGADTQYF. The CDR3 nucleotides are TGCAGCGGGCAAGGGGGGGAGAGGGGAGCAGATACGCAGTATTTT.

By its share, this clonotype is large. The chain joins TRBV5-6 to TRBJ1-5; D is ambiguous. Germline V gene lookup returns CDR1 SGHDT and CDR2 YYEEEE. The CDR3 is 15 residues long. Trimming pared 0 bases from V and 1 base from J, leaving 8 bases between. For the CDR3, the DNA is TGTGCCAGCAGCTTGGCCGTAGACAGCAATCAGCCCCAGCATTTT. Residues: CASSLAVDSNQPQHF. Full variable domain (missing parts from reference TRBV5-6 and TRBJ1-5): DAGVTQSPTHLIKTRGQQVTLRCSPKSGHDTVSWYQQALGQGPQFIFQYYEEEERQRGNFPDRFSGHQFPNYSSELNVNALLLGDSALYLCASSLAVDSNQPQHFGDGTRLSIL.

This clonotype is labeled large. The chain couples TRBV6-5 to TRBJ2-7; 7 bases are a match to TRBD2. Germline V gene sequence: CDR1 MNHEY, CDR2 SVGAGI. The length of the CDR3 is 16 residues. Trimming at V came to 0 bases and at J to 2 bases, leaving 7 bases not matched to a gene. The CDR3 nucleotides are TGTGCCAGCAGTTACTCGATCCCAGCGGGGACCTACGAGCAGTACTTC. Translated, it gives CASSYSIPAGTYEQYF.

This clonotype qualifies as medium-sized. This chain connects TRBV6-2 or TRBV6-3 to TRBJ2-7; the match to TRBD1 covers 9 bases. CDR3 length equals 14 residues. Germline V CDR1 and CDR2: MNHEY, SVGEGT. The V gene end was trimmed by 5 bases and the J gene end by 5 bases; junction bases not matched to a gene: 7. CDR3: CASSTWTGANEQYF. As DNA, the CDR3 is TGTGCCAGCAGTACGTGGACAGGGGCTAACGAGCAGTACTTC.

By its share, this clonotype is large. V usage is TRBV12-3 or TRBV12-4 and J usage is TRBJ2-5, with 11 bases fitting TRBD2. V shed 5 bases and J 5 bases; nucleotides not matched to a gene: 4. This CDR3 region has 14 residues. Written as DNA, the CDR3 is TGTGCCAGCAGTACTAGCGGGGGATTGGAGACCCAGTACTTC. Protein product: CASSTSGGLETQYF.

This chain uses TRBV6-4 with TRBJ1-2; 8 positions match TRBD1. The V gene end was trimmed by 3 bases and the J gene end by 5 bases; junction bases not matched to a gene: 8. CDR1 is MRHNA and CDR2 is SNTAGT in the germline V gene. The CDR3 covers 15 residues. The CDR3 spells CASSDTGQALYGYTF. The CDR3 nucleotides are TGTGCCAGCAGTGATACGGGACAGGCACTATATGGCTACACCTTC.

In its sample, this clonotype was seen once. This chain links TRBV6-2 or TRBV6-3 with TRBJ2-3, with 7 nucleotides matching TRBD2. Looked up from germline, CDR1 is MNHEY and CDR2 is SVGEGT. Trimming removed 5 bases from V and 6 bases from J; junction bases left unmatched: 5. The CDR3 extends over 13 amino acids. CDR3 protein: CASSPRRGDTQYF. The CDR3 bases are TGTGCCAGCAGTCCCCGGCGGGGGGATACGCAGTATTTT.

In its sample, this clonotype ranks as medium-sized. The gene calls are TRBV6-6 and TRBJ1-1; D unresolved. In germline, CDR1 is MNHNY, CDR2 SVGAGI (reference sequence). This CDR3 has 13 amino acids. V dropped 4 bases and J dropped 5 bases, with 11 bases sitting between them. For the CDR3, the DNA is TGTGCCAGCAGTTTTTCTAGGGAAACTGAAGCTTTCTTT. Its protein is CASSFSRETEAFF.